This TCR beta chain was sequenced in a study of T cells after yellow fever vaccination. Whole-study results and caveats: Faster peaking, at day 5 versus 15, marked a secondary response that was weaker.

This clonotype was recorded at least ten times. The antigen remains unidentified. TCRdb used MiXCR to reprocess the 5' RACE reads, holding one entry per CDR3 protein. The sample comprises 250,000 to 400,000 distinct CDR3 sequences, 3.5% to 5% of which are singletons, and approximately 20% rests with the top ten. The germline V gene has CDR1 SGHTA and CDR2 FQGTGA. Trimming stripped 3 bases from V and 3 bases from J, with 8 bases between. The CDR3 has 13 residues. Here the sequenced sample was PBMCs, taken 15 days after the yellow fever booster vaccination. The J gene is TRBJ2-5, the V gene TRBV7-3, with a possible D match to TRBD1 (5 bases). The source of this sequence is a man aged 18 to 30 who received the YFV17D yellow fever vaccine. The CDR3 protein is CASSFGREETQYF. DNA of the CDR3: TGTGCCAGCAGCTTTGGCAGGGAAGAGACCCAGTACTTC.